These 17 T cell receptor beta chains originate from one sample sequenced in a study of T-cell memory formation after mild COVID-19. TCRdb reprocessed the 5' RACE reads via MiXCR and lists one record per CDR3 protein. Seen here are around 530,000 distinct CDR3 sequences, approximately 21% observed once, and the top ten hold around 8.4%. Sequences were obtained from PBMCs or a T cell subset sorted from them (not recorded which). These receptors all stem from an adult woman who had mild COVID-19 (a few samples of this study predate the infection). Cell type and time point are not known.

This clonotype was seen repeatedly, ten times or more. The chain has TRBV7-2 and TRBJ2-7; D call uncertain. V dropped 5 bases and J dropped 7 bases, with 12 bases sitting between them. Germline lookup yields CDR1 SGHTA and CDR2 FQGNSA. This CDR3 has 12 amino acids. The CDR3 loop is CASSPAVGEQYF. DNA for the CDR3: TGTGCCAGCAGCCCCGCGGTGGGGGAGCAGTACTTC.

This clonotype has a handful of counts. This rearrangement joins TRBV7-9 to TRBJ2-1, with TRBD2 matching over 8 bases. CDR1 and CDR2 (germline): SEHNR, FQNEAQ (reference sequence). With 3 bases clipped from V and 0 bases from J, the junction kept 4 bases outside the gene matches. The CDR3 is 16 residues long. The CDR3 DNA reads as TGTGCCAGCAGCTTCCTCGGGACTAGCTCCTACAATGAGCAGTTCTTC. This translates into CASSFLGTSSYNEQFF.

A few counts support this clonotype. The V call is TRBV27, the J call TRBJ1-1; tentative D call: TRBD1 (5 bases). The CDR3 has 13 amino acids. Germline CDR1 is MNHEY and CDR2 is SMNVEV (reference sequence). V lost 4 bases, J lost 3 bases, and 9 bases lay in between. CDR3 in DNA: TGTGCCAGCAGTTCAATGGGGCACACTGAAGCTTTCTTT. Translating it yields CASSSMGHTEAFF.

The V call is TRBV28, the J call TRBJ2-3, with 8 bases lining up with TRBD2. This CDR3 comprises 16 residues. The germline V gene has CDR1 MDHEN and CDR2 SYDVKM. J gave up 0 bases and V 3 bases, and 5 bases lay outside the gene matches. Here the CDR3 DNA reads TGTGCCAGCAGTTTTGGACTAGCCGTAAGCACAGATACGCAGTATTTT. Its translation is CASSFGLAVSTDTQYF.

The chain carries TRBV7-2 and TRBJ1-6; D not resolved. The CDR3 is made up of 13 amino acids. The V end lost 2 bases, the J end lost 10 bases, and 9 bases lay between the germline ends. Germline V lookup: CDR1 SGHTA, CDR2 FQGNSA. Here the CDR3 reads CASSLILGSPLHF. As DNA, the CDR3 is TGTGCCAGCAGCTTAATCCTGGGGTCACCCCTCCACTTT.

J is TRBJ2-7 and V is TRBV21-1; the D call in the table, TRBD2, was not verified against the DNA. TRBV21-1 is deemed a pseudogene. The CDR3 runs to 15 residues. The CDR3 sequence: CASTSGSRHSYEQYF. The CDR3 bases are TGTGCCAGCACCTCCGGTAGCCGTCACTCCTACGAGCAGTACTTC.

This clonotype was seen repeatedly, ten times or more. The V gene is TRBV28, the J gene TRBJ2-3; D is unclear. Trimming removed 7 bases at V and 2 bases at J, with 16 bases between. Germline CDR1 is MDHEN and CDR2 is SYDVKM. The CDR3 has 15 residues. CDR3 nucleotide sequence: TGTGCCAGCAATTCTCCGACGAGACTCACAGATACGCAGTATTTT. This gives the protein CASNSPTRLTDTQYF.

This chain uses TRBV24-1 with TRBJ2-1; TRBD2 agrees at 7 bases. CDR1 and CDR2 from the germline V gene are KGHDR and SFDVKD. With 5 bases clipped from V and 9 bases from J, the junction kept 9 bases outside the gene matches. The CDR3 length is 14 residues. As DNA, the CDR3 is TGTGCCACCAGTGTAAGCGGGAAAAGGGGTGAGCAGTTCTTC. The encoded protein is CATSVSGKRGEQFF.

V usage is TRBV3-1 and J usage is TRBJ2-7; TRBD2 agrees at 10 bases. Germline values: CDR1 LGHDT, CDR2 YNNKEL (reference sequence). The CDR3 is 17 amino acids. The junction had 5 bases not matched to a gene; V was cut back by 0 bases and J by 0 bases. The CDR3 reads CASSQEVLAGASYEQYF. CDR3 DNA sequence: TGTGCCAGCAGCCAAGAGGTCCTAGCGGGAGCCTCCTACGAGCAGTACTTC.

The chain employs TRBV7-9 and TRBJ2-1, with TRBD2 identical over 9 bases. The CDR3 is made up of 16 amino acids. Germline CDR1 is SEHNR and CDR2 is FQNEAQ (reference sequence). J lost 2 bases, V lost 5 bases, and 7 bases had no gene match. The DNA for the CDR3 is TGTGCCAGCAGCCCAGGTAGCGGGAGAGCCTACAATGAGCAGTTCTTC. Its protein is CASSPGSGRAYNEQFF.

V gene TRBV29-1 combines with J gene TRBJ2-5; 8 bases map to TRBD2. V dropped 8 bases and J dropped 3; count of bases not matched to a gene: 14. This CDR3 has 15 amino acids. Germline-derived CDR1 and CDR2 are SQVTM and ANQGSEA. In DNA, the CDR3 is TGCAGCCTCCTAGCAGCGGGAGTGCCCGAAGAGACCCAGTACTTC. Its protein is CSLLAAGVPEETQYF.

The rearrangement uses TRBV14 and TRBJ1-2; TRBD1 matches 7 bases. The germline V gene has CDR1 SGHDN and CDR2 FVKESK. The CDR3 totals 14 residues. Trimming cost V 1 base and J 6 bases; bases outside gene matches: 5. DNA of the CDR3: TGTGCCAGCAGCCAAGGAGGGACAGAGAATGGCTACACCTTC. Its protein is CASSQGGTENGYTF.

In this sample, this clonotype turned up a few times. V usage is TRBV24-1 and J usage is TRBJ2-1; TRBD1 might be the D (5 bases). Germline CDR1 and CDR2: KGHDR and SFDVKD. The CDR3 extends over 18 amino acids. Trimming left V 1 base short and J 8 bases short, with 23 bases between. The CDR3 protein is CATSDFSQGTVELDEQFF. The CDR3 bases are TGTGCCACCAGTGATTTCTCCCAGGGTACGGTTGAATTGGATGAGCAGTTCTTC.

V gene TRBV7-9 combines with J gene TRBJ2-7; D possibly matches TRBD1 or TRBD2 (6 bases each). The CDR3 is 15 amino acids. V shed 2 bases and J shed 5 bases, with 16 bases lying between them. CDR1 is SEHNR and CDR2 is FQNEAQ in the germline V gene (reference sequence). The CDR3: CASSLMGGARDEQYF. The CDR3 nucleotides are TGTGCCAGCAGCTTAATGGGGGGCGCTAGGGACGAGCAGTACTTC.

In this sample, this clonotype turned up a few times. The genes are TRBV11-3 and TRBJ1-1, with D unclear. V lost 1 base to trimming and J lost 10 bases, with 22 bases between them. Germline V gives CDR1 SGHNT, CDR2 YENEEA. The CDR3 consists of 16 residues. In DNA form, the CDR3 reads TGTGCCAGCAGCTTAGGCGTCGGTTGGCCTTTTATGGGAGCTTTCTTT. It is translated as CASSLGVGWPFMGAFF.

This clonotype was seen ten or more times. This chain links TRBV19 with TRBJ1-2; 9 bases align to TRBD1. The V and J ends lost 10 bases and 4 bases, in that order; junction bases with no gene match: 10. Germline V lookup: CDR1 LNHDA, CDR2 SQIVND (reference sequence). The CDR3 covers 14 residues. In DNA form, the CDR3 reads TGTGCCACCCGATCGACGGGACAGGGCTATGGCTACACCTTC. It encodes CATRSTGQGYGYTF.

This clonotype was counted only a few times. The chain carries TRBV7-2 and TRBJ2-1, with 13 bases lining up with TRBD2. The trim removed 5 bases at V and 2 bases at J, leaving 3 bases unmatched. The CDR3 has 16 amino acids. Germline V gene data show CDR1 as SGHTA and CDR2 as FQGNSA. CDR3 bases: TGTGCCAGCAGCCGACTAGCGGGAGGTCCCTACAATGAGCAGTTCTTC. As protein: CASSRLAGGPYNEQFF.